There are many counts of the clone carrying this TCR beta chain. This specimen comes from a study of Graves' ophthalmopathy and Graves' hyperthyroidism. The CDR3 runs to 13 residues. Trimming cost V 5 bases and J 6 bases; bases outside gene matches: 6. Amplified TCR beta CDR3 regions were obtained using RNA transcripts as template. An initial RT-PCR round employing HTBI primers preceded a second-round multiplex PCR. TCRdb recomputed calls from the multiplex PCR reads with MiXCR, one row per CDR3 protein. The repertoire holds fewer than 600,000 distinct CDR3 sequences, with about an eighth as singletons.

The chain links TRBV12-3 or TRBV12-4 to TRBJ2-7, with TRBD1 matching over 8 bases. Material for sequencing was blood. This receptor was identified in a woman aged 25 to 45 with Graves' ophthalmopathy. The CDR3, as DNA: TGTGCCAGCAGTCCCGGACAGGGTCTCGAGCAGTACTTC. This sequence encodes CASSPGQGLEQYF.